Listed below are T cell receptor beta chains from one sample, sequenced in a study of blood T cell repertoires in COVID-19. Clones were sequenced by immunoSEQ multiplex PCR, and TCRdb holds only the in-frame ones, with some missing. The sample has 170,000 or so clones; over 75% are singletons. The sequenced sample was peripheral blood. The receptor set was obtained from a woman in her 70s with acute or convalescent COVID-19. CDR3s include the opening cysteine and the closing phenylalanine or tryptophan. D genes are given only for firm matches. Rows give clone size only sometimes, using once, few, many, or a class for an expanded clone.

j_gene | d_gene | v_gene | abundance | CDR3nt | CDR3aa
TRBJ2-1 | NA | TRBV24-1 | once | TGTGCCACCAGTGATCCGGATGCTAGCGAGAGCTCCTACAATGAGCAGTTCTTC | CATSDPDASESSYNEQFF
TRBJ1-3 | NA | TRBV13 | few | TGTGCCAGCAGCTTGACTCGGGGGGACACCATATATTTT | CASSLTRGDTIYF
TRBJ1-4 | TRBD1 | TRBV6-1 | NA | TGTGCCAGCAGTGCGCAGGGGGCTGCAACTAATGAAAAACTGTTTTTT | CASSAQGAATNEKLFF
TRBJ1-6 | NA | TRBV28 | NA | TGTGCCAGCCCCACCCACACACGGAGGCAGGGGAATTCACCCCTCCACTTT | CASPTHTRRQGNSPLHF
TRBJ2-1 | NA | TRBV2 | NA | TGTGCCAGCAGTGGCGAGGTAAATGAGCAGTTCTTC | CASSGEVNEQFF
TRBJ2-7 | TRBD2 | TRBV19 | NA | TGTGCCAGTAGTATAGTTTTCTCCGGGACTAAGAGCTCCTACGAGCAGTACTTC | CASSIVFSGTKSSYEQYF
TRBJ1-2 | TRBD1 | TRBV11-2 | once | TGTGCCAGCAGCTTAGACAGGGGGCCTTACTACACCTTC | CASSLDRGPYYTF
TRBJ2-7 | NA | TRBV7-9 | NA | TGTGCCAGCAGCTCCGGCGGTAGGACACTCCCCTACGAGCAGTACTTC | CASSSGGRTLPYEQYF
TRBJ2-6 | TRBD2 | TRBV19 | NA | TGTGCCAGTAGTAGATATAGCGGGAGAAGAGCTGGGGCCAACGTCCTGACTTTC | CASSRYSGRRAGANVLTF
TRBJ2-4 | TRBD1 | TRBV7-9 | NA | TGTGCCAGCAGTCGGCAGGGGGTAACCAAAAACATTCAGTACTTC | CASSRQGVTKNIQYF
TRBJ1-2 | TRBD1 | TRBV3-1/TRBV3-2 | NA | TGTGCCAGCAGCCAAGAAGGGACAGGGAAGGGTGGAGGCTACACCTTC | CASSQEGTGKGGGYTF
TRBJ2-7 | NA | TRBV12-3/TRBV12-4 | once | TGTGCCAGCAGTTTGAGGAACGAGCAGTACTTC | CASSLRNEQYF
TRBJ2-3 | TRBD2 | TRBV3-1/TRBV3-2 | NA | TGTGCCAGCAGCCAAAGCGGGAGAGGCACAGATACGCAGTATTTT | CASSQSGRGTDTQYF
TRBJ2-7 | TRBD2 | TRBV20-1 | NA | TGCAGTGCTAGTAGTAGCGGGAACTACGAGCAGTACTTC | CSASSSGNYEQYF
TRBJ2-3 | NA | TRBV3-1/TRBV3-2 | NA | TGTGCCAGCAGCCTTGGGAGTTCTGCAGATACGCAGTATTTT | CASSLGSSADTQYF
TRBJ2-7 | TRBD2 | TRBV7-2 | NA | TGTGCCAGCAGCTTAAGTAGCGGGATAGCCTACGAGCAGTACTTC | CASSLSSGIAYEQYF
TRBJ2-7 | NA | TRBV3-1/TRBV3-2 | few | TGTGCCAGCAGCCAAGGGGCCCGACAGAGGTCCCCCTCCGAGCAGTACTTC | CASSQGARQRSPSEQYF
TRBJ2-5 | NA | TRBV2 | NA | TGTGCCACATTGGTCGAAAAACGGGTCCAAGAGACCCAGTACTTC | CATLVEKRVQETQYF
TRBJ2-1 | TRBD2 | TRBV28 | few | TGTGCCAGCAGGCCCGCAGAAGCGGGAAAGAATGAGCAGTTCTTC | CASRPAEAGKNEQFF
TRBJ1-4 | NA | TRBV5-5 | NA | TGTGCCAGCAGCCCGGTCGGGGGGCTGGGGGAAAAACTGTTTTTT | CASSPVGGLGEKLFF
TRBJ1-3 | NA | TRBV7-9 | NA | TGTGCCAGCAGCTTAAGGGCAGGGAGGTCCGGAAACACCATATATTTT | CASSLRAGRSGNTIYF
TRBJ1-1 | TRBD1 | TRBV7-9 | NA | TGTGCCAGCAGCCGTTGGGACAGGCACATGAACACTGAAGCTTTCTTT | CASSRWDRHMNTEAFF
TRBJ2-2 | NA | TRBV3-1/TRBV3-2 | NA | TGTGCCAGCAGCCAGTGGCAGGCCAACACCGGGGAGCTGTTTTTT | CASSQWQANTGELFF
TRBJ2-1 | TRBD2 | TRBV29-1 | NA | TGCAGCGTTGTGGGGGGAGGGTCCAATGAGCAGTTCTTC | CSVVGGGSNEQFF
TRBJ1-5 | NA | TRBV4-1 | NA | TGCGCCAGCAGCCCGTGGGGGGGCAATCAGCCCCAGCATTTT | CASSPWGGNQPQHF
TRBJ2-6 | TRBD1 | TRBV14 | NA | TGTGCCAGCAGCCAAGACGACAGGGTCTCCCACCTCGTATCTGGGGCCAACGTCCTGACTTTC | CASSQDDRVSHLVSGANVLTF
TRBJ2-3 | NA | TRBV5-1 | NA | TGCGCCAGCAGCCCGAACGCAGGAACAGATACGCAGTATTTT | CASSPNAGTDTQYF
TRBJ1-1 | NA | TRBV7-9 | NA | TGTGCCAGCAGCTTAGCGCGTGCGAACACTGAAGCTTTCTTT | CASSLARANTEAFF
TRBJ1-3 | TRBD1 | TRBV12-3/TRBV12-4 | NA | TGTGCCGGACGTACGGACAGGGGAAACACCATATATTTT | CAGRTDRGNTIYF
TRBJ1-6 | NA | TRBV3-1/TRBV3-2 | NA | TGTGCCAGCAGCCAGGGACAAAATAATTCACCCCTCCACTTT | CASSQGQNNSPLHF
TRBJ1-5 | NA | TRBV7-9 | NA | TGTGCCAGCAGCTCGGGAGATCAGCCCCAGCATTTT | CASSSGDQPQHF
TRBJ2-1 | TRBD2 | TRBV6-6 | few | TGTGCCAGCAGTTACGGGACTAGCCACAATGAGCAGTTCTTC | CASSYGTSHNEQFF
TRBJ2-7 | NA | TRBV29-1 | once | TGCAGCGTTGGGGGGGACTACGAGCAGTACTTC | CSVGGDYEQYF
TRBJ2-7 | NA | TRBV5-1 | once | TGCGCCAGCAGCCTCCAACAAAGCTCCTACGAGCAGTACTTC | CASSLQQSSYEQYF
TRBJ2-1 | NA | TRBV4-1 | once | TGCGCCAGCAGCCAAGCCCCTTCGAGCTCCTACAATGAGCAGTTCTTC | CASSQAPSSSYNEQFF
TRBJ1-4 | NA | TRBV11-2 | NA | TGTGCCAGCAGCTTATTTCAAGGCCGCCGGGTTAATGAAAAACTGTTTTTT | CASSLFQGRRVNEKLFF
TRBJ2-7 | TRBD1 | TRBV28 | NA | TGTGCCAGCAGCCCACTGACAGGGGCCTCCTACGAGCAGTACTTC | CASSPLTGASYEQYF
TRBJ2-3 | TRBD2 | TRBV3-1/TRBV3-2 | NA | TGTGCCAGCAGCCCGGGACTAGCGGGGAATACGCAGTATTTT | CASSPGLAGNTQYF
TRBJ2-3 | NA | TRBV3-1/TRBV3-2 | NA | TGTGCCAGCAGCCCATACCCCTACGGCACAGATACGCAGTATTTT | CASSPYPYGTDTQYF
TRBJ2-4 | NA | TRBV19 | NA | TGTGCCAGTAGTATAGAGGCTGTGAGAGGAACCAAAAACATTCAGTACTTC | CASSIEAVRGTKNIQYF
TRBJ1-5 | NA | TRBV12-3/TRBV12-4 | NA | TGTGCCAGCAGTTTGAACGGGAATCAGCCCCAGCATTTT | CASSLNGNQPQHF
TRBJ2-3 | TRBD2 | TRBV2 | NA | TGTGCCACCACTAGCGGGAGGGCTGCCACAGATACGCAGTATTTT | CATTSGRAATDTQYF
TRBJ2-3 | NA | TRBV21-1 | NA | TGTGCCAGCAGCAAAGCCCCCTCTAGGGATACGCAGTATTTT | CASSKAPSRDTQYF
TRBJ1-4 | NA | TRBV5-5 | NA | TGTGCCAGCAGCTTGGACCCGGGGGGGGCGAGACGAGAAAAACTGTTTTTT | CASSLDPGGARREKLFF
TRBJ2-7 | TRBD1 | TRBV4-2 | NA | TGTGCCAGCAGCCCGGGGACAGGGGCTCTCGAGCAGTACTTC | CASSPGTGALEQYF
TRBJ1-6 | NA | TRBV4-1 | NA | TGCGCCAGCAGCCAACGCCGGGGGGCCCCCCTTTCACCCCTCCACTTT | CASSQRRGAPLSPLHF
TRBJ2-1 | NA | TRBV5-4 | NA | TGTGCCAGCAGCTTGGGGGGGACTGACGCGGGTGAGCAGTTCTTC | CASSLGGTDAGEQFF